The present T cell receptor (beta chain) was sequenced within a study of beta chain features in type 1 diabetes. V was pared by 0 bases and J by 1 base, with 8 bases between. This CDR3 is built from 15 residues. Germline assignment: CDR1 SGDLS and CDR2 YYNGEE. General observations from the study: Researchers report that Type 1 diabetes patients had moderately but significantly shorter TCRB CDR3s across all four CD4+ subsets. PCR could preferentially amplify shorter templates, alike in patients and controls.

This clone has a handful of counts. Antigen: not known. Investigators reverse transcribed all isolated RNA, so they sequenced expressed TCRB transcripts. Libraries were prepared by immunoSEQ multiplex PCR; TCRdb keeps only in-frame clonotypes and omits some of them. The sample includes 55,000 to 80,000 clones, 45% to 50% seen only once; the top ten take 0.55% to 0.8%. Sequencing used central memory CD4+ T cells from blood. The receptor's source is a man aged 25 to 45 with type 1 diabetes. The gene calls are TRBV9 and TRBJ1-5; D is ambiguous. The DNA of the CDR3 is TGTGCCAGCAGCGTAGGAGGGTACAGCAATCAGCCCCAGCATTTT. Protein: CASSVGGYSNQPQHF.